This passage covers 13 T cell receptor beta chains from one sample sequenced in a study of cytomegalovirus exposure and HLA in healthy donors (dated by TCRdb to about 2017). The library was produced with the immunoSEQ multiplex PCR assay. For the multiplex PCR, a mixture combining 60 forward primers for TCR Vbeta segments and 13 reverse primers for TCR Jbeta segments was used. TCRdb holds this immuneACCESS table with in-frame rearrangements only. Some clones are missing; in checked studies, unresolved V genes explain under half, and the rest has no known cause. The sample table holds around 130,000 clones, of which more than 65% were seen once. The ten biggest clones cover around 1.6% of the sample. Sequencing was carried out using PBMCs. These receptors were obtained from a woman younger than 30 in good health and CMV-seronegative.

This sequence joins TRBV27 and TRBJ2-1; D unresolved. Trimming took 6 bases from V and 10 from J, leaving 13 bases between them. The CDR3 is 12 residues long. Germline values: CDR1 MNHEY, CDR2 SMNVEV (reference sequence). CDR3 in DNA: TGTGCCAGCAGGAATCCCCTCAGGGAGCAGTTCTTC. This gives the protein CASRNPLREQFF.

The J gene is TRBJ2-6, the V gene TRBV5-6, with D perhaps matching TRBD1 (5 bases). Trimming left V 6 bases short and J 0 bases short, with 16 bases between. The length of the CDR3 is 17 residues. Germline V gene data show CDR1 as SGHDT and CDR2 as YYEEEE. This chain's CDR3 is CASTWWQGRSGANVLTF. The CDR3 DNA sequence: TGTGCCAGCACCTGGTGGCAGGGCCGCTCTGGGGCCAACGTCCTGACTTTC. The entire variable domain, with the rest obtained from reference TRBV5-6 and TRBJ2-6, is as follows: DAGVTQSPTHLIKTRGQQVTLRCSPKSGHDTVSWYQQALGQGPQFIFQYYEEEERQRGNFPDRFSGHQFPNYSSELNVNALLLGDSALYLCASTWWQGRSGANVLTFGAGSRLTVL.

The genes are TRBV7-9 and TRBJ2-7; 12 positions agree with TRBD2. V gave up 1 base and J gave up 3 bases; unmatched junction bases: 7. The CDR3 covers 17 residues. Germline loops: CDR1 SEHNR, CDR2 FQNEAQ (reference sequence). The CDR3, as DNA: TGTGCCAGCAGCTTAGGGGATAGGACTAGCGGGAACTACGAGCAGTACTTC. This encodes CASSLGDRTSGNYEQYF. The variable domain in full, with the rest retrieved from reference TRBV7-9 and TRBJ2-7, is DTGVSQNPRHKITKRGQNVTFRCDPISEHNRLYWYRQTLGQGPEFLTYFQNEAQLEKSRLLSDRFSAERPKGSFSTLEIQRTEQGDSAMYLCASSLGDRTSGNYEQYFGPGTRLTVT.

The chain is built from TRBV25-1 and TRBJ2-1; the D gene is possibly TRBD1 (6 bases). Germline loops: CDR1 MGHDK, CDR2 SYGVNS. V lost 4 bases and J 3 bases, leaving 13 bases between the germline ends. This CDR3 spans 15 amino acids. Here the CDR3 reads CASSGRDTYYNEQFF. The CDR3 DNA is TGTGCCAGCAGTGGCCGGGACACCTACTACAATGAGCAGTTCTTC.

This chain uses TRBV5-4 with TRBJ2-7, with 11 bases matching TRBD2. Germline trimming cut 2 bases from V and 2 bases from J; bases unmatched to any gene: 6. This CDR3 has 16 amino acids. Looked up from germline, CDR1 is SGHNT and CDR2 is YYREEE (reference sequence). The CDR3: CASSFPTSGGTYEQYF. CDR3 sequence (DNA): TGTGCCAGCAGCTTCCCTACTAGCGGGGGTACCTACGAGCAGTACTTC.

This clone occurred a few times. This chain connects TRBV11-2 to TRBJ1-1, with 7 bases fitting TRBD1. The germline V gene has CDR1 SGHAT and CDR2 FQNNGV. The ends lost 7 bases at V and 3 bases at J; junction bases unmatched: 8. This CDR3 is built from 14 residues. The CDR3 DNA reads TGTGCCAGCATCCTTACGACAGGGTACACTGAAGCTTTCTTT. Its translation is CASILTTGYTEAFF.

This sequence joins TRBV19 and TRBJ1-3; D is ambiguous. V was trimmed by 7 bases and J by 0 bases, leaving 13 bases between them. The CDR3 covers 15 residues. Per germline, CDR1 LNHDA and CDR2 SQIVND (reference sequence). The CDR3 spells CASNSRRSSGNTIYF. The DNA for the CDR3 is TGTGCCAGTAACTCTCGACGGAGCTCTGGAAACACCATATATTTT.

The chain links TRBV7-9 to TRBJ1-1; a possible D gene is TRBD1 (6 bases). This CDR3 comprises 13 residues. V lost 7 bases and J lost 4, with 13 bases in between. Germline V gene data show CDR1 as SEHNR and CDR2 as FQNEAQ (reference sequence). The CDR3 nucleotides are TGTGCCAGCACACAAGGGGGGGGCACTGAAGCTTTCTTT. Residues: CASTQGGGTEAFF.

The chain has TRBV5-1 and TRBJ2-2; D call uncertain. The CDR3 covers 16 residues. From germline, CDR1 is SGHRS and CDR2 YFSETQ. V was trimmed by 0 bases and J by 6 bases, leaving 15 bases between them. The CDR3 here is CASSLEYRTPAGELFF. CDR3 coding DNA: TGCGCCAGCAGCTTGGAGTACAGAACACCGGCCGGGGAGCTGTTTTTT.

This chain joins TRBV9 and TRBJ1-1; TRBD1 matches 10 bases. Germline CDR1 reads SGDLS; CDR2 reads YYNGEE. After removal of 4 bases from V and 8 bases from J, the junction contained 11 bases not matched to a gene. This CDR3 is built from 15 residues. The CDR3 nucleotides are TGTGCCAGCAGCACCCGGGACAGGGGATTAATGGAAGCTTTCTTT. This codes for CASSTRDRGLMEAFF.

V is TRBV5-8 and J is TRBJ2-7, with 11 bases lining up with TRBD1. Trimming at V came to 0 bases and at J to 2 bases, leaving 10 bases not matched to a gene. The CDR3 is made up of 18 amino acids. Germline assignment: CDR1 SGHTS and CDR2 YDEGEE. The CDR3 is CASSLEVLGQGAPYEQYF. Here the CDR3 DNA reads TGTGCCAGCAGCTTGGAGGTTCTAGGACAGGGGGCCCCCTACGAGCAGTACTTC.

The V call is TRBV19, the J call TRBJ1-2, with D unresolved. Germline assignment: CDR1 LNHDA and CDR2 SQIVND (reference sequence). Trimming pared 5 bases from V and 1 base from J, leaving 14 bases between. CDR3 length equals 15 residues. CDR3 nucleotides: TGTGCCAGTAGTCCTCCGGGGTTCTTTAACTATGGCTACACCTTC. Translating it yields CASSPPGFFNYGYTF. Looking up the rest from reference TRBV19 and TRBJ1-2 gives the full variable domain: DGGITQSPKYLFRKEGQNVTLSCEQNLNHDAMYWYRQDPGQGLRLIYYSQIVNDFQKGDIAEGYSVSREKKESFPLTVTSAQKNPTAFYLCASSPPGFFNYGYTFGSGTRLTVV.

This chain's CDR3 is CASSQDRQAWYEKLFF. Here the CDR3 DNA reads TGTGCCAGCAGCCAAGATCGCCAGGCTTGGTATGAAAAACTGTTTTTT. J is TRBJ1-4 and V is TRBV4-2; D uncertain. Trimming shortened V by 0 bases and J by 6 bases, and 14 bases separated the two germline ends. Germline CDR1 and CDR2: LGHNA and YNFKEQ. The CDR3 runs to 16 residues.